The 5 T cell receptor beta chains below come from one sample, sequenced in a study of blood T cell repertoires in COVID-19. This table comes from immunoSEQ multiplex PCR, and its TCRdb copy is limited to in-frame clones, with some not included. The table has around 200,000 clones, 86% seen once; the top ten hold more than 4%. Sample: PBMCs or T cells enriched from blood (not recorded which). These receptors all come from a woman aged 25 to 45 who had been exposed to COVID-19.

CDR3 residues: CASSLVQRETQYF. CDR3 DNA sequence: TGCGCCAGCAGCTTGGTACAAAGAGAGACCCAGTACTTC. This chain uses TRBV5-1 with TRBJ2-5; D ambiguous. CDR1 SGHRS and CDR2 YFSETQ come from the germline V gene. CDR3 length: 13 amino acids. Trimming took off 0 bases at V and 4 bases at J, with 7 bases between the two ends.

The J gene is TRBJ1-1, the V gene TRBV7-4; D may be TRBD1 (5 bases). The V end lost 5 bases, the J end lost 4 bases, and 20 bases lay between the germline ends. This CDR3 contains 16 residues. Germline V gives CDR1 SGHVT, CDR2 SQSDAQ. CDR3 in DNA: TGTGCCAGCAGCCTGAAAACAACGGACACGTCCACTGAAGCTTTCTTT. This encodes CASSLKTTDTSTEAFF.

CDR3 nucleotide sequence: TGCGCCAGCAGCCCACTCTCCTCGTCGGGACAGGGATTCTCCTACGAGCAGTACTTC. Amino acids: CASSPLSSSGQGFSYEQYF. The V gene is TRBV5-1, the J gene TRBJ2-7; 9 bases map to TRBD1. V was clipped by 4 bases and J by 0 bases; unmatched bases: 17. Germline V gene data show CDR1 as SGHRS and CDR2 as YFSETQ. The CDR3 runs to 19 residues.

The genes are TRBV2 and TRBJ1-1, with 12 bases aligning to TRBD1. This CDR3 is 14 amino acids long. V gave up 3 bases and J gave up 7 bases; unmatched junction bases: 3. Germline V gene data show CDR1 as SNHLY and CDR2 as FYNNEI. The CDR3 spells CASSEGQGAVEAFF. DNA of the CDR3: TGTGCCAGCAGTGAGGGACAGGGGGCGGTTGAAGCTTTCTTT.

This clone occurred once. For the CDR3, the DNA is TGTGCCAGCAGCTTGGAGGGACAGGGAGTGGGCTACACCTTC. Amino acid sequence: CASSLEGQGVGYTF. The genes are TRBV5-5 and TRBJ1-2; 9 bases fit TRBD1. The CDR3 is 14 amino acids. V dropped 0 bases and J dropped 8; count of bases not matched to a gene: 5. CDR1 is SGHKS and CDR2 is YYEKEE in the germline V gene (reference sequence). The whole variable domain, remainder taken from reference TRBV5-5 and TRBJ1-2, is DAGVTQSPTHLIKTRGQQVTLRCSPISGHKSVSWYQQVLGQGPQFIFQYYEKEERGRGNFPDRFSARQFPNYSSELNVNALLLGDSALYLCASSLEGQGVGYTFGSGTRLTVV.